The sequence of this TCR beta chain was determined in a study of shared clonotypes between healthy human individuals. Assay: immunoSEQ multiplex PCR; the TCRdb copy retains only in-frame clones and omits some. The sample holds 950,000 to 1,100,000 clones, roughly 80% seen once. This clone was seen repeatedly, ten times or more. Looked up from germline, CDR1 is SGHRS and CDR2 is YFSETQ. The length of the CDR3 is 15 residues. The V end lost 4 bases, the J end lost 2 bases, and 16 bases lay between the germline ends. Material for sequencing was memory CD4+ T cells sorted from blood. The subset is: CD45RA-negative fraction. The rearrangement links TRBV5-1 to TRBJ2-7, with D unresolved. This TCR derives from a man between 18 and 29 years old in good health. CDR3 region: CASSTGPPPTYEQYF. CDR3 in DNA: TGCGCCAGCAGCACCGGGCCTCCGCCTACCTACGAGCAGTACTTC.